The sequence of this T cell receptor (beta chain) was determined in a study of T cell responses to AZD1222 COVID-19 vaccine. Study in general: Second doses that came at about 4 or about 12 weeks were put together.

Sequenced by immunoSEQ multiplex PCR; TCRdb stores in-frame clones only, minus some. The sample holds 150,000 to 200,000 clones, around 94% seen once. The CDR3 is 14 amino acids. Trimming left V 0 bases short and J 10 bases short, with 11 bases between. Germline V gene lookup returns CDR1 SGHRS and CDR2 YFSETQ. The clonotype comes from an adult in good health. Sequencing was performed on peripheral blood, taken on day 0 of AZD1222 vaccination. The chain joins TRBV5-1 to TRBJ1-6; D unresolved. For the CDR3, the DNA is TGCGCCAGCAGCTTGGGTTACAGCGACTCACCCCTCCACTTT. It specifies CASSLGYSDSPLHF.